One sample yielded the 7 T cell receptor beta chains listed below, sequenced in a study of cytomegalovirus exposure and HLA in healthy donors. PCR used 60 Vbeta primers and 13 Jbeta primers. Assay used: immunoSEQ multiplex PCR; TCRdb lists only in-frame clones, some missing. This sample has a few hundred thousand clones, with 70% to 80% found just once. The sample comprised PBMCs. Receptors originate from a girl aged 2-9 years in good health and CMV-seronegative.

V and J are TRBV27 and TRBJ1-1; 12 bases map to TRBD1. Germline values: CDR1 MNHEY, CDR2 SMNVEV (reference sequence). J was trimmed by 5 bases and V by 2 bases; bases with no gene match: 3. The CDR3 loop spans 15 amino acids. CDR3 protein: CASSLGDRGRTEAFF. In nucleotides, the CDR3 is TGTGCCAGCAGTTTAGGGGACAGGGGGCGGACTGAAGCTTTCTTT.

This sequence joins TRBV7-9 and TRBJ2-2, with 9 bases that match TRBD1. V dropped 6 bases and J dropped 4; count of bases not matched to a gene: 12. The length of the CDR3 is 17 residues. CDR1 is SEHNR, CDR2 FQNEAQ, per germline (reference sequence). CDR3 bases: TGTGCCAGCAGACCCGGACAGGGGAAGAGTGGCACCGGGGAGCTGTTTTTT. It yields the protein CASRPGQGKSGTGELFF.

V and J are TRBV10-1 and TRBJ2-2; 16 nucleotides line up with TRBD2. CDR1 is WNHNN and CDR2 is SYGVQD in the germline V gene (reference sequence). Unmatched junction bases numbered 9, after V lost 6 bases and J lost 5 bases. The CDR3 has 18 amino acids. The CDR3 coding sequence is TGCGCCAGCAGCGGGGGACTAGCGGGAGGGCCAAGGACCGGGGAGCTGTTTTTT. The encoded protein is CASSGGLAGGPRTGELFF.

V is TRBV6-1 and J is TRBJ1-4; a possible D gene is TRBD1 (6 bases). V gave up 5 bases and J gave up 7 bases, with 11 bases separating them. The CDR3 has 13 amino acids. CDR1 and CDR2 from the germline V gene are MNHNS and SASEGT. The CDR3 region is CASSIQGREKLFF. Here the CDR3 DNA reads TGTGCCAGCAGTATACAGGGACGTGAAAAACTGTTTTTT.

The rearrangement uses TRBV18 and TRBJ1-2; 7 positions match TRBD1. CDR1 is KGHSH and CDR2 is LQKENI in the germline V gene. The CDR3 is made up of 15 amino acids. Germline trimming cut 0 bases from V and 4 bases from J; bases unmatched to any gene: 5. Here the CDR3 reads CASSPPTDRFYGYTF. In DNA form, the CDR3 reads TGTGCCAGCTCACCACCGACGGACAGGTTCTATGGCTACACCTTC.

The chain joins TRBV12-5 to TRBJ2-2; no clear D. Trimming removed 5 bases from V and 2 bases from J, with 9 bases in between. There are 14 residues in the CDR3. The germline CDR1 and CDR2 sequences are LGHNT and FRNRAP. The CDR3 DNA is TGTGCTAGTGGTGCAAGCCAAAACACCGGGGAGCTGTTTTTT. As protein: CASGASQNTGELFF.

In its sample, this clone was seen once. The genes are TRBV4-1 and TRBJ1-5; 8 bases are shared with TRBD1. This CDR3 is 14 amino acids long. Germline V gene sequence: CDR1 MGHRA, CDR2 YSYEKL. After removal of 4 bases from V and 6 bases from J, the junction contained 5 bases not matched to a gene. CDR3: CASSLGQGAQPQHF. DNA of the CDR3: TGCGCCAGCAGCCTCGGACAGGGAGCTCAGCCCCAGCATTTT.